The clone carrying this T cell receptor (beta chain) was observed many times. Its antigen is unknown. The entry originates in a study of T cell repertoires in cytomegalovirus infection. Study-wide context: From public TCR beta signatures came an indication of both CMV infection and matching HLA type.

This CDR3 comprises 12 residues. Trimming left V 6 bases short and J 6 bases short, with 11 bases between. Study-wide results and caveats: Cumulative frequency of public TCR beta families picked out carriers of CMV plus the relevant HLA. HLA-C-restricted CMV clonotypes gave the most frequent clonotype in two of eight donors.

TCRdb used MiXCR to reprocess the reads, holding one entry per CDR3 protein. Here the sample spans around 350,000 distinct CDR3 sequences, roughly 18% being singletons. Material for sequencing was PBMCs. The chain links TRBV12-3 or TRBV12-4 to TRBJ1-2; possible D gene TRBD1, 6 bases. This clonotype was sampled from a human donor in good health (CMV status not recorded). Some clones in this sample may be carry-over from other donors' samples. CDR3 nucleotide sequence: TGTGCCAGCAGCCAGAGGGGGAATGGCTACACCTTC. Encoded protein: CASSQRGNGYTF.